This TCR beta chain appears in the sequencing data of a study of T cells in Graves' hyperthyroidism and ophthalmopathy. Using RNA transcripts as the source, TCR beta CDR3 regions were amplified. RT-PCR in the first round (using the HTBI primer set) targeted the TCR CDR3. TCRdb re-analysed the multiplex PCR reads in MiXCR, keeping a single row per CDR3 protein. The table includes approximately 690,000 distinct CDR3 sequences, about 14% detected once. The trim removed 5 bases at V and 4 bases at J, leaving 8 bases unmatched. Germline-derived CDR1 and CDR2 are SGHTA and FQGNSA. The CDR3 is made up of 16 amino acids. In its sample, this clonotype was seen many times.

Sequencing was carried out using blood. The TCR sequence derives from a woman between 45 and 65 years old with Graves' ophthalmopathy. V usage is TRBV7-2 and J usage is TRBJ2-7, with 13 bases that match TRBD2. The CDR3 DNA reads TGTGCCAGCAGCATGGGACTAGCGGGACTCAAGTACGAGCAGTACTTC. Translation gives CASSMGLAGLKYEQYF.